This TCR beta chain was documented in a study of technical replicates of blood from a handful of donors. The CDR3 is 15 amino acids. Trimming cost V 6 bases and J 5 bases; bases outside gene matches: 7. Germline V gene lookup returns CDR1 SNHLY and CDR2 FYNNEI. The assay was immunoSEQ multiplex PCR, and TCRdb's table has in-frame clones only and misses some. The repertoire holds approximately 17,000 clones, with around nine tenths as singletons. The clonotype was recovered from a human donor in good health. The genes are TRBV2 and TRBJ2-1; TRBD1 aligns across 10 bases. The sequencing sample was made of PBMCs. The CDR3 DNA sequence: TGTGCCAGCAGAACGGGACAGGGGACCAACAATGAGCAGTTCTTC. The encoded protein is CASRTGQGTNNEQFF.